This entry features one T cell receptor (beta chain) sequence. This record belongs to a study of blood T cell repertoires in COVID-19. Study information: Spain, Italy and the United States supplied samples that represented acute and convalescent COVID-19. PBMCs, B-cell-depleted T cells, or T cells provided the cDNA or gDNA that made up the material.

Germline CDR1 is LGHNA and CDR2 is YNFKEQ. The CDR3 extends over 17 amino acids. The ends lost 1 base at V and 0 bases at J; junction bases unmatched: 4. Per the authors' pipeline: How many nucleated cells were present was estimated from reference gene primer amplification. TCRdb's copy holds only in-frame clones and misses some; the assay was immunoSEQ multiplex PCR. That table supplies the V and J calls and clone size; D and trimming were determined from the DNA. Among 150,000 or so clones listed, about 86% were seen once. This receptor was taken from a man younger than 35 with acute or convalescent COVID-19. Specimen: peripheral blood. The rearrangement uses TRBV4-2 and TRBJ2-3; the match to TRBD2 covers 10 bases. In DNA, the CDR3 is TGTGCCAGCAGCCAAGGTGCAGCGGGGGGGAGCACAGATACGCAGTATTTT. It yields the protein CASSQGAAGGSTDTQYF.